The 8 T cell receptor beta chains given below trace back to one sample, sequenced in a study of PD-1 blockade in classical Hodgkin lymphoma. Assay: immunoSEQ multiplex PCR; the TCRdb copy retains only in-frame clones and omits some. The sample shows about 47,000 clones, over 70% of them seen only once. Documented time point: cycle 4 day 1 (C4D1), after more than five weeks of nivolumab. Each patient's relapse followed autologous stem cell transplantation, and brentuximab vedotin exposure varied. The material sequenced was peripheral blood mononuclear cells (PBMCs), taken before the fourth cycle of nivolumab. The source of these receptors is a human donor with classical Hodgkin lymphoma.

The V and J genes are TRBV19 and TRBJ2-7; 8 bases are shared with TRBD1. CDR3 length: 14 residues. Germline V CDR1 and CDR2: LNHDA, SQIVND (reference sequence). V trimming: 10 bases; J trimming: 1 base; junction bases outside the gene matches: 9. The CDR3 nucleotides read TGTGCCACCAAGTCCGGACAGGGTTCCTACGAGCAGTACTTC. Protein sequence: CATKSGQGSYEQYF. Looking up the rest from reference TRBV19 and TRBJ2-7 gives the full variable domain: DGGITQSPKYLFRKEGQNVTLSCEQNLNHDAMYWYRQDPGQGLRLIYYSQIVNDFQKGDIAEGYSVSREKKESFPLTVTSAQKNPTAFYLCATKSGQGSYEQYFGPGTRLTVT.

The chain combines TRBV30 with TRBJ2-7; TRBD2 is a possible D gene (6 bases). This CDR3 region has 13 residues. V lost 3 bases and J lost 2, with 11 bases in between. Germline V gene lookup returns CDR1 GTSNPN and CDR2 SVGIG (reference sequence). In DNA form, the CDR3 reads TGTGCCTGGAGCGCGGGGCCAACCTACGAGCAGTACTTC. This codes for CAWSAGPTYEQYF.

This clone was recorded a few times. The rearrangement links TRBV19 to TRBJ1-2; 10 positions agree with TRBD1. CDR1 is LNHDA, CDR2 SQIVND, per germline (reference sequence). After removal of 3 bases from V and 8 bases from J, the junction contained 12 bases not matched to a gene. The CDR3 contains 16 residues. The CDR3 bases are TGTGCCAGTAGTATTCAACCCTCCTGGACAGGGGGAGGCTACACCTTC. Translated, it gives CASSIQPSWTGGGYTF.

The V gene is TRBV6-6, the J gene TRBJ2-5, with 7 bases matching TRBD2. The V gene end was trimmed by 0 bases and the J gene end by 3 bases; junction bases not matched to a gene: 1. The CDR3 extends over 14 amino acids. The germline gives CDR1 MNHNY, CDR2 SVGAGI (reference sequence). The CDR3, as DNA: TGTGCCAGCAGTTACTCGAGCGGGGAAGAGACCCAGTACTTC. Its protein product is CASSYSSGEETQYF.

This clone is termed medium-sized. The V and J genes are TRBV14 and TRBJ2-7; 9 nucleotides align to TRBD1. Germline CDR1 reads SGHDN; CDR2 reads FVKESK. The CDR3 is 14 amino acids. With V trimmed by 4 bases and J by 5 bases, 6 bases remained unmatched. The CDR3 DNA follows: TGTGCCAGCAGCCCGAACAGGGGGCGCGACGAGCAGTACTTC. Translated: CASSPNRGRDEQYF.

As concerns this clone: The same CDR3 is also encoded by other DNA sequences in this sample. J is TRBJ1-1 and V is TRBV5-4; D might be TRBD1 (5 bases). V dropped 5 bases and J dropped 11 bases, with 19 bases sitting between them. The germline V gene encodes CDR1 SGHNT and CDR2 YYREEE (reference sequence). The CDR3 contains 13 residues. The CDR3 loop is CASSFRETGEAFF. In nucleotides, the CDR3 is TGTGCCAGCAGTTTCCGGGAAACAGGTGAGGCTTTCTTT. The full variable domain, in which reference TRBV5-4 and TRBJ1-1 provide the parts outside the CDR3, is ETGVTQSPTHLIKTRGQQVTLRCSSQSGHNTVSWYQQALGQGPQFIFQYYREEENGRGNFPPRFSGLQFPNYSSELNVNALELDDSALYLCASSFRETGEAFFGQGTRLTVV.

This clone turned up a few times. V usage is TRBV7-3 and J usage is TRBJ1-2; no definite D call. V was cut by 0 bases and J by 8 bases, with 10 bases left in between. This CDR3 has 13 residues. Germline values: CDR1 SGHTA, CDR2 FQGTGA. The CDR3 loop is CASSLTLMDGYTF. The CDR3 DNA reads TGTGCCAGCAGCTTAACCCTCATGGACGGCTACACCTTC.

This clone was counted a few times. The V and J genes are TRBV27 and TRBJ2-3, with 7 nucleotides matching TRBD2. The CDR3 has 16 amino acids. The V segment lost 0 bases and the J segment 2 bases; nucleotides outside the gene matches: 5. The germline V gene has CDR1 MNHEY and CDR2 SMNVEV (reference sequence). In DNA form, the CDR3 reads TGTGCCAGCAGTTTATCGGTTAGCGGGTCCACAGATACGCAGTATTTT. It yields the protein CASSLSVSGSTDTQYF.